This T cell receptor delta chain was retrieved from a study of γδ T cells in repeated Plasmodium falciparum infection. Study context: Malian children with intense seasonal malaria exposure were compared with matched Australian children.

In this sample, this clone turned up many times. Its antigen is unidentified. The TCRdb protein comes from a much larger clone and disagrees with this DNA's translation at residue 5, likely due to a read error; the protein given here is derived from the DNA. Sequencing covered both gamma and delta TCR chains per sample. TCRdb re-identified clones in the multiplex PCR reads via CATT. The data contain tens of thousands of delta-chain clones, 1.6% of them singletons. Study observations and caveats: Repeated controlled infections reportedly drove waves of new clonotype selection in Vdelta2-negative, mostly Vdelta1+, gammadelta repertoires.

The CDR3 has 16 residues. The germline gives CDR1 TVYSNPD, CDR2 GDNSRS (reference sequence). With 0 bases removed from V and 0 bases from J, the gap between germline ends came to 17 bases. Bulk repertoires came from Vgamma9/Vdelta2+ or Vdelta2-negative gammadelta T cells flow-sorted from PBMC. The receptor was derived from a pool of human donors (malaria-infected and uninfected, not separated). V gene TRDV3 combines with J gene TRDJ1; D call uncertain. Material: gamma-delta T cells from blood. The CDR3 sequence is CAFRRLSWQYTDKLIF. The CDR3 region has the DNA TGTGCCTTTAGGCGCCTATCCTGGCAGTACACCGATAAACTCATCTTT.